This T cell receptor (beta chain) is drawn from a study of T cell responses to AZD1222 COVID-19 vaccine. Sequencing used immunoSEQ multiplex PCR; TCRdb keeps in-frame clones, though not all of them. The sample records some 86,000 clones, approximately 80% being singletons. Sequenced material: peripheral blood, taken on day 0 of AZD1222 vaccination. The source of this sequence is an adult in good health.

CDR3 sequence (DNA): TGTGCCAGCAGCCGCGAGGGCGTTGGGGTGCAGTACTTC. This codes for CASSREGVGVQYF. This chain connects TRBV5-6 to TRBJ2-7, with a tentative D call TRBD2 (5 bases). V lost 4 bases, J lost 9 bases, and 17 bases lay in between. Germline V CDR1 and CDR2: SGHDT, YYEEEE. The CDR3 length is 13 residues.